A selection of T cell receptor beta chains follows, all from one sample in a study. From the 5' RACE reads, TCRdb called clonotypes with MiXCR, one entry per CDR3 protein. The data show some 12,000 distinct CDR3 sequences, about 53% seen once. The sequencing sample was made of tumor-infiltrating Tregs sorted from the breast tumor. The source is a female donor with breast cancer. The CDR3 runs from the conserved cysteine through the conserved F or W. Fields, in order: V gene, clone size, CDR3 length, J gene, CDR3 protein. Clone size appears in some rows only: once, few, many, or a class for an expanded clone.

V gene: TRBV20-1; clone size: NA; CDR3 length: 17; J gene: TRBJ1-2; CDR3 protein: CSARDLGTGIANYGYTF
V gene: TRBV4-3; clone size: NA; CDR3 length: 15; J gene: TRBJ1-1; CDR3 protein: CASSQDQGASTEAFF
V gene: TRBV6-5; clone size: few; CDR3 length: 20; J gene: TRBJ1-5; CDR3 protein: CASSYSGGESAFQSNQPQHF
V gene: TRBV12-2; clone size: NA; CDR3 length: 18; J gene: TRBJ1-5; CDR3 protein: CASRSINRGGRNDQPQHF
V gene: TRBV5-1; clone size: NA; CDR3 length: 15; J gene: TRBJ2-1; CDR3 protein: CASSLRATSYNEQFF
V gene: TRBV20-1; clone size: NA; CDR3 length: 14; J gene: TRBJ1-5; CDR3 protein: CSANPVFREQPQHF
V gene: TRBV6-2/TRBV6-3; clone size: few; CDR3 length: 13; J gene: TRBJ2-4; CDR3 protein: CASSYTSQNIQYF
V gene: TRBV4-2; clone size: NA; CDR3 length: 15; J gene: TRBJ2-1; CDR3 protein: CASSQEQGARNEQFF
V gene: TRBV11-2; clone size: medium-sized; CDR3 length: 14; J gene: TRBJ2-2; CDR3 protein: CASSFGQNTGELFF
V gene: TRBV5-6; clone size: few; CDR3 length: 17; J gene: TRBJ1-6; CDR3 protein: CASSLAGGRRYNSPLHF
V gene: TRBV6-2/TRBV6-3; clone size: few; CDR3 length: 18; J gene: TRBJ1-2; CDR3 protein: CASSRSRRTGGDSYGYTF
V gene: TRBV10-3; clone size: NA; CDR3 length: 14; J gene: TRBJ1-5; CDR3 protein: CAVRGEGSNQPQHF
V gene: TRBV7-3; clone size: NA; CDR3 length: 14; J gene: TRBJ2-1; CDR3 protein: CASSLGLRGGEQFF
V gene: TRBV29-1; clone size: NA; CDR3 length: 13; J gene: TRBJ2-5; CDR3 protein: CSTIPGLGETQYF
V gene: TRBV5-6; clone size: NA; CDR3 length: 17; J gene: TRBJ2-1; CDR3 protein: CASSSQGMHPIYNEQFF
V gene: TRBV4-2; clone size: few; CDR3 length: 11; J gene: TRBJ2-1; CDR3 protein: CASSQNNEQFF
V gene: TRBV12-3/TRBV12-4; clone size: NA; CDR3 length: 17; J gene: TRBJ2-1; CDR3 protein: CASIPHSLAGTVNEQFF
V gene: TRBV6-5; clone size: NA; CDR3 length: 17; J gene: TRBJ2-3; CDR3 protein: CASSYSFRGGGTDTQYF
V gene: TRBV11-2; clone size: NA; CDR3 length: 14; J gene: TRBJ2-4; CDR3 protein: CASSLGDAKNIQYF
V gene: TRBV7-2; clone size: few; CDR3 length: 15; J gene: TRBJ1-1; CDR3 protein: CASSLPGRVNTEAFF
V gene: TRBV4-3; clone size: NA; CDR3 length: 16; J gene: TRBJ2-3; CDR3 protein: CASSQAGTSGGPTQYF
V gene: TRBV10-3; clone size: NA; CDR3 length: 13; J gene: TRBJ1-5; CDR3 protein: CAIRDMSNQPQHF
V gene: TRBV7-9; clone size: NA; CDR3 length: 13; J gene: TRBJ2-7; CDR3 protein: CASSLAGRFEQYF
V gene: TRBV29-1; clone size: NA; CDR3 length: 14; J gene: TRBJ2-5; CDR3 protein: CSVVGLGGLETQYF
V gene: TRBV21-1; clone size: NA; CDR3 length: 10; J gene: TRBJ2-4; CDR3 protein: CASPKNIQYF
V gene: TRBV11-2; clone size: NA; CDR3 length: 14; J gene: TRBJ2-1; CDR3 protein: CASSLDPVVNEQFF
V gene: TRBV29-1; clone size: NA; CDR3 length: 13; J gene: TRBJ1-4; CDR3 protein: CSVGRTTNEKLFF
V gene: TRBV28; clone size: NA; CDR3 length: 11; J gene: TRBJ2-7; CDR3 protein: CASSPGGTQYF
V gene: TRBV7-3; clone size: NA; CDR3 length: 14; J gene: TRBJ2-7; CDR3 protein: CASSSVGGSYEQYF
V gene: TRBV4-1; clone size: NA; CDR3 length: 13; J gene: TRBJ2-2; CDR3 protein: CASSQPSSGELFF
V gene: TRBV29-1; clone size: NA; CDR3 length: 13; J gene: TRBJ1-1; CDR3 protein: CSVIVNDGTEAFF
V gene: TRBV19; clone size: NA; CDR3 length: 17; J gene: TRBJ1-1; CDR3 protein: CASSIRMLRARGTEAFF
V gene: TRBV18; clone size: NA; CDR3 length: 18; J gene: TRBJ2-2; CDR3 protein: CASSPEPTGGSFTGELFF
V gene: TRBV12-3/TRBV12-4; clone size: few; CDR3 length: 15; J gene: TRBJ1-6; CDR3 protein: CASSLVGQGGTPLHF
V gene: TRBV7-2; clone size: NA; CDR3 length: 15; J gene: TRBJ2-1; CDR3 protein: CASSLIQHSYNEQFF
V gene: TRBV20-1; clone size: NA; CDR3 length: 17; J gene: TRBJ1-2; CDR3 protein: CSALNRDRGVGNYGYTF
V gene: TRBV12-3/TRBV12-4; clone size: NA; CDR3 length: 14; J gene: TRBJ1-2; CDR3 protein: CASRASGTGGGYTF
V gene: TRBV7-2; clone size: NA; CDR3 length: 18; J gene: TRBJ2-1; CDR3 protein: CASSGAGTSGFSYNEQFF
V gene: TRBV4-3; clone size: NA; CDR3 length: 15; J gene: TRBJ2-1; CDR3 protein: CASSPRRTSYNEQFF
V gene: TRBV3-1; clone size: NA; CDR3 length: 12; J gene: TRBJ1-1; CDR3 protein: CASSPEQGEAFF
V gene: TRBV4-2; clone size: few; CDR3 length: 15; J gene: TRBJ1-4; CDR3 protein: CASSQVIGINEKLFF
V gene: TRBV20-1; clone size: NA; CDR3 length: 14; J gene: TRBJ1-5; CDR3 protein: CSATGTASNQPQHF
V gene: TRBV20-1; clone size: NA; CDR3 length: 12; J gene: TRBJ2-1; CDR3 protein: CSARDGSDEQLF
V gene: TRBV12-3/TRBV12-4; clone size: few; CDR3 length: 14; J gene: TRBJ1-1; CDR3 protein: CASRAQGANTEAFF
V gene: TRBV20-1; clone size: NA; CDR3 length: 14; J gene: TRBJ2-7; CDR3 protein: CSAIETGNPYEQYF
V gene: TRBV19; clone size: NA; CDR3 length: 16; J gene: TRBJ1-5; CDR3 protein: CASTGVVGSHDQPQHF
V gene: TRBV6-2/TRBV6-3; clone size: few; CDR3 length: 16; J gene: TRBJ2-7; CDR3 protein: CASPKETGSFFYEQYF
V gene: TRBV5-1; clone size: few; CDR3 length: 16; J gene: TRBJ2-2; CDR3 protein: CASSTKTSHNTGELFF
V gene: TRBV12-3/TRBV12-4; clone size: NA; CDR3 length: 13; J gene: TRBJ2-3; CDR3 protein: CASKAGATDTQYF
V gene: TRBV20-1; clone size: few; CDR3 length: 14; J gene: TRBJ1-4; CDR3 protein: CSARPPGANEKLFF
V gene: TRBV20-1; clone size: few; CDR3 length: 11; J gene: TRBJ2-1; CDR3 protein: CSARQLAEQFF